This is a list of T cell receptor beta chains from one sample in a study of long-term antiretroviral therapy in people with HIV. The table came from immunoSEQ multiplex PCR; TCRdb's copy has only in-frame clones and leaves some out. The sample has about 7,100 clones; more than 60% are singletons. Specimen: unsorted PBMCs, collected 1.1 years after starting antiretroviral therapy. These receptors all come from a man in his forties with HIV. CDR3s include the opening cysteine and the closing phenylalanine or tryptophan. D genes are given only for firm matches. The size entry is marked missing in some rows and otherwise reads once, few, many or a size class.

abundance,j_gene,v_gene,d_gene,CDR3aa,CDR3nt
once,TRBJ1-2,TRBV4-1,-,CASSQGRTSSYGYTF,TGCGCCAGCAGCCAAGGTAGAACTTCCTCTTATGGCTACACCTTC
-,TRBJ2-1,TRBV2,-,CAGGAGPEQFF,TGTGCCGGGGGTGCGGGACCGGAGCAGTTCTTC
-,TRBJ2-7,TRBV19,-,CASSLWDGSYEQYF,TGTGCCAGTAGTCTCTGGGACGGATCCTACGAGCAGTACTTC
-,TRBJ1-6,TRBV19,TRBD1,CASSMSGWGQGNSPLHF,TGTGCCAGTAGTATGTCGGGCTGGGGACAGGGTAATTCACCCCTCCACTTT
-,TRBJ2-1,TRBV9,TRBD1,CASSEGGALSSYNEQFF,TGTGCCAGCAGCGAAGGGGGCGCCCTCAGCTCCTACAATGAGCAGTTCTTC
-,TRBJ1-1,TRBV27,-,CASSPPRGEGTEAFF,TGTGCCAGCAGTCCCCCCCGGGGAGAGGGCACTGAAGCTTTCTTT
-,TRBJ1-4,TRBV27,-,CASSLAQDEKLFF,TGTGCCAGCAGTTTGGCGCAGGATGAAAAACTGTTTTTT
-,TRBJ2-1,TRBV4-2,TRBD1,CASSQSGTGGSGEQFF,TGTGCCAGCAGCCAATCCGGGACAGGGGGTTCGGGTGAGCAGTTCTTC
once,TRBJ2-7,TRBV19,TRBD1,CASSIGTGGPYEQYF,TGTGCCAGTAGTATTGGAACAGGGGGACCCTACGAGCAGTACTTC
-,TRBJ1-1,TRBV7-9,-,CASSFGGAKTEAFF,TGTGCCAGCAGCTTTGGGGGGGCCAAGACTGAAGCTTTCTTT
once,TRBJ2-7,TRBV6-1,TRBD1,CASREGTALTYEQYF,TGTGCCAGCAGAGAGGGGACAGCCCTTACCTACGAGCAGTACTTC
-,TRBJ1-4,TRBV5-5,-,CASSPGGTGGEKLFF,TGTGCCAGCAGCCCCGGGGGCACCGGAGGGGAAAAACTGTTTTTT
-,TRBJ2-5,TRBV19,TRBD1,CASSPGTGERETQYF,TGTGCCAGTAGTCCCGGGACAGGGGAACGAGAGACCCAGTACTTC
once,TRBJ1-1,TRBV14,TRBD1,CASSQNPQGALNTEAFF,TGTGCCAGCAGCCAGAACCCTCAGGGGGCTCTGAACACTGAAGCTTTCTTT
-,TRBJ2-2,TRBV30,-,CAWSVQSNTGELFF,TGTGCCTGGAGTGTACAGTCCAACACCGGGGAGCTGTTTTTT
-,TRBJ1-2,TRBV5-1,TRBD1,CASSLESGGLIYGYTF,TGCGCCAGCAGCTTGGAGTCAGGGGGATTAATCTATGGCTACACCTTC
-,TRBJ2-7,TRBV5-4,TRBD2,CASSPRGGDSYEQYF,TGTGCCAGCAGCCCACGGGGGGGGGACTCCTACGAGCAGTACTTC
-,TRBJ1-2,TRBV29-1,-,CSVEKGVYGYTF,TGCAGCGTTGAAAAGGGGGTCTATGGCTACACCTTC
-,TRBJ2-7,TRBV5-6,-,CASSLNDPSYEQYF,TGTGCCAGCAGCTTGAACGACCCCTCCTACGAGCAGTACTTC
-,TRBJ1-4,TRBV29-1,-,CSVLDLNEKLFF,TGCAGCGTCCTCGACCTAAATGAAAAACTGTTTTTT
-,TRBJ1-2,TRBV13,-,CASGLKGGNYGYTF,TGTGCCAGCGGACTTAAGGGGGGGAACTATGGCTACACCTTC
once,TRBJ1-1,TRBV6-5,-,CASSLAGVDTEAFF,TGTGCCAGCAGTTTGGCAGGGGTAGACACTGAAGCTTTCTTT
-,TRBJ2-3,TRBV2,TRBD1,CASGPGTASTDTQYF,TGTGCCAGCGGACCCGGGACAGCAAGCACAGATACGCAGTATTTT
-,TRBJ1-1,TRBV6-5,-,CASSYGGISEAFF,TGTGCCAGCAGTTACGGGGGTATTAGTGAAGCTTTCTTT
-,TRBJ2-3,TRBV27,TRBD2,CASSLFLAGGSGTDTQYF,TGTGCCAGCAGTTTATTCCTAGCGGGGGGGTCCGGGACAGATACGCAGTATTTT
-,TRBJ2-7,TRBV6-6,-,CASSFGMPGYEQYF,TGTGCCAGCAGTTTTGGAATGCCTGGCTACGAGCAGTACTTC
-,TRBJ2-2,TRBV6-6,-,CASSRGPHTGELFF,TGTGCCAGCAGCCGGGGCCCACACACCGGGGAGCTGTTTTTT
-,TRBJ1-2,TRBV10-2,-,CASSTTGYGGYTF,TGCGCCAGCAGCACGACAGGTTACGGGGGCTACACCTTC
-,TRBJ1-4,TRBV4-1,-,CASSPEEGNEKLFF,TGCGCCAGCAGCCCAGAGGAGGGAAATGAAAAACTGTTTTTT
-,TRBJ1-1,TRBV6-6,TRBD1,CASSYEFVQGGTEAFF,TGTGCCAGCAGTTACGAGTTTGTACAGGGGGGCACTGAAGCTTTCTTT
-,TRBJ2-7,TRBV11-2,-,CASSLDGGQIREQYF,TGTGCCAGCAGCTTAGACGGGGGTCAGATTCGAGAGCAGTACTTC
-,TRBJ1-1,TRBV10-2,-,CASTDGERHSTEAFF,TGCGCCAGCACGGACGGGGAAAGGCACAGTACTGAAGCTTTCTTT
-,TRBJ1-2,TRBV29-1,-,CSVKGSGDFYGYTF,TGCAGCGTTAAGGGGTCAGGAGATTTCTATGGCTACACCTTC
-,TRBJ2-6,TRBV21-1,-,CASSKGTGANVLTF,TGTGCCAGCAGCAAAGGGACAGGGGCCAACGTCCTGACTTTC
-,TRBJ2-7,TRBV10-3,TRBD1,CAISEITGETYEQYF,TGTGCCATCAGTGAAATCACAGGGGAGACCTACGAGCAGTACTTC
few,TRBJ1-6,TRBV7-2,-,CASSLAHLGGMSSPLHF,TGTGCCAGCAGCTTAGCCCATCTTGGGGGTATGTCCTCACCCCTCCACTTT
few,TRBJ1-2,TRBV14,-,CASSQDHGGGYTF,TGTGCCAGCAGCCAAGACCACGGAGGAGGCTACACCTTC
few,TRBJ1-4,TRBV15,-,CATSRGYGSTNEKLFF,TGTGCCACCAGCAGAGGCTACGGTTCAACTAATGAAAAACTGTTTTTT
few,TRBJ1-1,TRBV7-9,-,CASSLVGSSEAFF,TGTGCCAGCAGCTTAGTGGGAAGTTCTGAAGCTTTCTTT
-,TRBJ1-1,TRBV7-9,TRBD1,CASSSNDREDTEAFF,TGTGCCAGCAGCTCTAACGACAGGGAAGACACTGAAGCTTTCTTT